Described below is a single TCR beta chain sequence and its context. The antigen it recognizes is unknown. No much larger clone exists at a distance of one base, and base qualities are not known. The library was prepared using the immunoSEQ multiplex PCR assay. Following the manufacturer's protocol, the hsTCRB Kit was used to amplify rearranged TCR beta chain sequences. TCRB libraries were sequenced on an Illumina MiSeq. The source study handled its data this way. The kit vendor's proprietary platform handled demultiplexing, trimming and gene mapping. TCRdb carries this immuneACCESS record with in-frame sequences only. Its versions omit some clonotypes, under half of them owing to an unresolved V gene in the studies checked, with the rest unexplained. V and J calls and clone size come straight from that table; D and trimming were deduced from the DNA. The sample has 98,000 or so clones on record, roughly 90% of them singletons. The ten largest clonotypes hold under 0.7% of the sample.

The cysteine opens and the phenylalanine closes a CDR3 of 17 amino acids. Only the CDR3 part of the read is kept: 51 bases, read in frame from the first base. V is reduced by 1 base and J by 0 bases, leaving a spacing of 15 bases between them. For CDR1 and CDR2, the germline V gene (reference sequence) lists LNHDA and SQIVND. The time point label corresponds to: baseline, week 1 (first vaccination visit). The sample's treatment or condition, from its label and the paper: pre-vaccination baseline after standard-of-care therapy. All donors had newly diagnosed IDH1-mutant astrocytomas of WHO grade 3 or 4 that showed loss of nuclear ATRX. The samples were drawn from NOA16, a multicentre, single-arm, open-label phase I trial in Germany that tested a mutant IDH1 peptide vaccine in humans for the first time. Visit V03 blood draws served as the baseline sample for immunogenicity testing. The DNeasy Blood and Tissue Kit was used to extract genomic DNA from EDTA blood for TCRB sequencing.

The data originate from a study of a mutant IDH1 vaccine in newly diagnosed glioma (dated by TCRdb to the early 2020s). General notes on the study: The roughly 30 treated patients were 62.5% male and 37.5% female, with a mean age of around 40 years. Before enrollment, most patients had been given radiochemotherapy with temozolomide as standard therapy, while the rest had received either radiotherapy alone or temozolomide alone. Peripheral blood was drawn at six visits: V03 (baseline), V05, V07, V10, V12 and V13. Longitudinal TCRB deep sequencing was performed for roughly 24 treated patients wherever samples were available for exploratory analyses.

Overall results and qualifications from the work: According to the authors, sample limitations meant that analyses of patient blood samples could not be reproduced. Across multiple MHC alleles, vaccine-induced immune responses were seen in around 93% of patients. Pseudoprogression seemed to be unrelated to changes in the top peripheral T cell clonotypes found by TCRB sequencing. PBMC samples for TCRB deep sequencing were selected based on availability.

This clonotype originated in a woman between 45 and 60 years old with glioma. The source material was PBMCs, sampled from a glioma patient treated with radiotherapy, temozolomide or both. Here the chain combines TRBV19 and TRBJ1-1; the D gene cannot be resolved reliably. The nucleotide sequence is TGTGCCAGTAGTATAGTTTTTCGAAGGGTGATGAACACTGAAGCTTTCTTT. Its translation reads: CASSIVFRRVMNTEAFF.